Below are 19 T cell receptor beta chains sequenced from a single sample in a study of T cell responses to AZD1222 COVID-19 vaccine. Sequencing was performed with immunoSEQ multiplex PCR; in TCRdb, only in-frame clones are kept and a portion is missing. The table has around 120,000 clones, roughly 87% seen once. The sample was peripheral blood, taken on day 0 of AZD1222 vaccination. The source of these receptors is an adult in good health.

This clone was counted only a few times. The chain uses TRBV5-6 and TRBJ2-7, with 7 bases lining up with TRBD2. The CDR3 loop spans 16 amino acids. The ends lost 0 bases at V and 3 bases at J; junction bases unmatched: 9. Germline V gene data show CDR1 as SGHDT and CDR2 as YYEEEE. The CDR3 DNA sequence: TGTGCCAGCAGCTTGGAAGCGGGGACTACCAACTACGAGCAGTACTTC. Its translation is CASSLEAGTTNYEQYF.

This chain uses TRBV7-3 with TRBJ2-5; D unresolved. This CDR3 is 9 amino acids long. Germline CDR1 is SGHTA and CDR2 is FQGTGA. Trimming removed 11 bases from V and 1 base from J, with 2 bases in between. The CDR3 region has the DNA TGTGCCTTCCAAGAGACCCAGTACTTC. Its protein product is CAFQETQYF.

Turning to this clone: One end of the junction is discordant with germline, which a read error may explain. V is TRBV11-2 and J is TRBJ2-3; possibly TRBD2 for D (7 bases). Looked up from germline, CDR1 is SGHAT and CDR2 is FQNNGV. The CDR3 length is 12 residues. This CDR3 is CASSFGGTSLRF. In nucleotides, the CDR3 is TGTGCCAGCAGCTTCGGGGGGACATCTCTACGTTTT.

The genes are TRBV7-2 and TRBJ1-4; tentative D call: TRBD1 (5 bases). CDR3 length: 13 residues. Germline V gene sequence: CDR1 SGHTA, CDR2 FQGNSA. V shed 5 bases and J shed 8 bases, with 12 bases lying between them. CDR3 in amino acids: CASSPDWGEKLFF. CDR3 coding DNA: TGTGCCAGCAGCCCGGACTGGGGGGAAAAACTGTTTTTT.

The genes are TRBV27 and TRBJ2-2, with no clear D. The CDR3 consists of 13 residues. CDR1 and CDR2 from the germline V gene are MNHEY and SMNVEV (reference sequence). V lost 3 bases and J lost 4, with 6 bases in between. The CDR3 sequence: CASSFRSTGELFF. The CDR3 DNA is TGTGCCAGCAGTTTCCGGTCCACCGGGGAGCTGTTTTTT.

The J gene is TRBJ2-7, the V gene TRBV9; 8 bases are a match to TRBD1. Trimming cost V 0 bases and J 2 bases; bases outside gene matches: 4. The CDR3 is 15 amino acids. The germline CDR1 and CDR2 sequences are SGDLS and YYNGEE. In nucleotides, the CDR3 is TGTGCCAGCAGCGTAGTCGGGACAGGAGCCTACGAGCAGTACTTC. It specifies CASSVVGTGAYEQYF.

This chain links TRBV12-3 or TRBV12-4 with TRBJ1-1; D unresolved. V gave up 3 bases and J gave up 1 base, with 6 bases separating them. The length of the CDR3 is 13 residues. The CDR3 DNA follows: TGTGCCAGCAGTTTGCAGGCGAACACTGAAGCTTTCTTT. Translating gives CASSLQANTEAFF.

Here the CDR3 reads CASSPPSGGGYTF. The CDR3 region has the DNA TGTGCCAGCAGCCCACCCTCGGGGGGAGGCTACACCTTC. The chain is built from TRBV28 and TRBJ1-2; possible D gene TRBD1, 5 bases. Trimming pared 6 bases from V and 8 bases from J, leaving 16 bases between. CDR1 is MDHEN, CDR2 SYDVKM, per germline. The CDR3 is 13 residues long.

The rearrangement joins TRBV5-1 to TRBJ2-3, with 10 bases aligning to TRBD2. CDR1 is SGHRS and CDR2 is YFSETQ in the germline V gene. Trimming removed 0 bases from V and 4 bases from J; junction bases left unmatched: 5. The CDR3 covers 16 residues. The CDR3 spells CASSLAPAGGPDTQYF. The CDR3 DNA sequence: TGCGCCAGCAGCTTGGCCCCAGCGGGGGGGCCAGATACGCAGTATTTT.

The genes are TRBV5-6 and TRBJ2-1, with 10 bases that match TRBD2. The V gene end was trimmed by 0 bases and the J gene end by 8 bases; junction bases not matched to a gene: 11. The CDR3 extends over 17 amino acids. Germline CDR1 is SGHDT and CDR2 is YYEEEE. The CDR3, as DNA: TGTGCCAGCAGCTTGGTCGGGCTAGCGGGAGATTTTGATGAGCAGTTCTTC. Amino acids: CASSLVGLAGDFDEQFF.

This sequence joins TRBV28 and TRBJ1-5; 8 nucleotides align to TRBD1. Germline loops: CDR1 MDHEN, CDR2 SYDVKM. J lost 5 bases, V lost 7 bases, and 10 bases had no gene match. The CDR3 sequence is 15 residues long. The CDR3 reads CASKYPGQVDQPQHF. Written as DNA, the CDR3 is TGTGCCAGCAAATATCCGGGACAGGTTGATCAGCCCCAGCATTTT. Combining the CDR3 with reference TRBV28 and TRBJ1-5 gives the whole variable domain DVKVTQSSRYLVKRTGEKVFLECVQDMDHENMFWYRQDPGLGLRLIYFSYDVKMKEKGDIPEGYSVSREKKERFSLILESASTNQTSMYLCASKYPGQVDQPQHFGDGTRLSIL.

This rearrangement joins TRBV7-4 to TRBJ2-5; D not certain. The germline gives CDR1 SGHVT, CDR2 SQSDAQ. Between the trimmed V and J ends, which lost 5 bases and 6 bases, there was a span of 7 bases. This CDR3 comprises 11 residues. Here the CDR3 DNA reads TGTGCCAGCAGCCCCTCCAAGACCCAGTACTTC. Its translation is CASSPSKTQYF.

The V call is TRBV28, the J call TRBJ1-2; weak D call: TRBD1 (6 bases). The CDR3 contains 14 residues. Trimming cost V 5 bases and J 4 bases, with 14 bases left between them. CDR1 and CDR2 (germline): MDHEN, SYDVKM. The CDR3 is CASSPPRGAYGYTF. Written as DNA, the CDR3 is TGTGCCAGCAGTCCACCCCGGGGGGCCTATGGCTACACCTTC.

The count of this clone is one. The V gene is TRBV6-5, the J gene TRBJ1-1, with D hard to call. V was cut by 4 bases and J by 2 bases, with 8 bases left in between. This CDR3 region has 13 residues. Germline lookup yields CDR1 MNHEY and CDR2 SVGAGI. The CDR3 DNA reads as TGTGCCAGCAGTTTTGGGGATAACACTGAAGCTTTCTTT. This codes for CASSFGDNTEAFF.

The chain employs TRBV11-2 and TRBJ2-1; 7 positions match TRBD2. The CDR3 runs to 13 residues. CDR1 and CDR2 (germline): SGHAT, FQNNGV. V shed 7 bases, J shed 0 bases, and the junction held 0 bases outside the gene matches. CDR3 sequence: CASTSGSYNEQFF. The CDR3 DNA reads as TGTGCCAGCACTAGCGGCTCCTACAATGAGCAGTTCTTC. Filled out from reference TRBV11-2 and TRBJ2-1, the complete variable domain reads EAGVAQSPRYKIIEKRQSVAFWCNPISGHATLYWYQQILGQGPKLLIQFQNNGVVDDSQLPKDRFSAERLKGVDSTLKIQPAKLEDSAVYLCASTSGSYNEQFFGPGTRLTVL.

This clone was seen only once. This sequence joins TRBV5-6 and TRBJ1-1; D remains unclear. Germline CDR1 and CDR2: SGHDT and YYEEEE. The CDR3 is 15 amino acids. V was clipped by 1 base and J by 1 base, with 11 bases between them. In DNA, the CDR3 is TGTGCCAGCAGCTTGCCCGGGGATGAGAACACTGAAGCTTTCTTT. Translated, it gives CASSLPGDENTEAFF.

The V call is TRBV4-1, the J call TRBJ2-7; either TRBD1 or TRBD2 may supply D (5 bases each). The germline CDR1 and CDR2 sequences are MGHRA and YSYEKL. Trimming stripped 1 base from V and 10 bases from J, with 8 bases between. This CDR3 contains 11 residues. The CDR3 DNA is TGCGCCAGCAGCCAAGGATGGGACCAGTACTTC. Its translation: CASSQGWDQYF.

The V gene is TRBV27, the J gene TRBJ2-7; a weak D match, TRBD2 (6 bases). V gave up 5 bases and J gave up 6 bases, with 20 bases separating them. The CDR3 extends over 15 amino acids. Germline assignment: CDR1 MNHEY and CDR2 SMNVEV (reference sequence). CDR3 amino acids: CASSRRRGGILEQYF. DNA for the CDR3: TGTGCCAGCAGTCGAAGGAGGGGTGGCATCCTCGAGCAGTACTTC.

The table lists this clone with a count of one. The rearrangement links TRBV6-4 to TRBJ2-6; no clear D. Germline CDR1 is MRHNA and CDR2 is SNTAGT. V gave up 0 bases and J gave up 0 bases, with 6 bases separating them. This CDR3 contains 16 residues. CDR3 DNA: TGTGCCAGCAGTGACTCGAAGGGCTCTGGGGCCAACGTCCTGACTTTC. It codes for CASSDSKGSGANVLTF.